These 12 T cell receptor beta chains were sequenced from one sample in a study of T-cell memory formation after mild COVID-19. TCRdb reanalysed the 5' RACE reads using MiXCR and keeps one entry per CDR3 protein. Of about 84,000 distinct CDR3 sequences listed, approximately 14% are singletons. What was sequenced was PBMCs or a T cell subset sorted from them (not recorded which). The source is an adult woman who had mild COVID-19 (a few samples of this study predate the infection). Cell type and time point are not known.

Only a few counts were recorded for this clonotype. The chain uses TRBV7-8 and TRBJ2-2; unclear D gene. Germline V gene data show CDR1 as SGHVS and CDR2 as FQNEAQ. The length of the CDR3 is 16 residues. Trimming took 1 base from V and 4 from J, leaving 13 bases between them. CDR3 sequence reads: CASSLDRASLTGELFF. The CDR3 DNA is TGTGCCAGCAGCTTAGATCGAGCTTCGCTCACCGGGGAGCTGTTTTTT.

This chain uses TRBV18 with TRBJ2-7, with 8 bases that match TRBD1. V was pared by 3 bases and J by 6 bases, with 10 bases of the junction left unmatched. This CDR3 has 15 amino acids. Germline loops: CDR1 KGHSH, CDR2 LQKENI. CDR3 sequence (DNA): TGTGCCAGCTCACCCGGACAGGGCCCCTTTGGCGAGCAGTACTTC. Translating it yields CASSPGQGPFGEQYF. The full variable domain, with the rest looked up from reference TRBV18 and TRBJ2-7, is NAGVMQNPRHLVRRRGQEARLRCSPMKGHSHVYWYRQLPEEGLKFMVYLQKENIIDESGMPKERFSAEFPKEGPSILRIQQVVRGDSAAYFCASSPGQGPFGEQYFGPGTRLTVT.

The chain joins TRBV12-3 or TRBV12-4 to TRBJ2-1, with 9 bases aligning to TRBD2. Losses at the gene ends were 2 bases for V and 5 bases for J; bases not matched to a gene: 4. This CDR3 region has 15 residues. The CDR3 is CASSLYGTSNNEQFF. CDR3 bases: TGTGCCAGCAGTTTATATGGGACTAGCAACAATGAGCAGTTCTTC.

This chain uses TRBV29-1 with TRBJ2-5, with D possibly being TRBD1 (5 bases). CDR3 size: 16 residues. Germline lookup yields CDR1 SQVTM and CDR2 ANQGSEA. The germline V and J ends were trimmed by 1 base and 6 bases, with 21 bases remaining between them. The DNA for the CDR3 is TGCAGCGTTGAAGTAGGGCAGGGCAGACCAAGTAAGACCCAGTACTTC. This translates into CSVEVGQGRPSKTQYF.

This clonotype was picked up many times. The gene calls are TRBV7-8 and TRBJ2-7; 7 nucleotides align to TRBD2. Trimming removed 1 base from V and 2 bases from J; junction bases left unmatched: 14. The CDR3 spans 18 residues. Looked up from germline, CDR1 is SGHVS and CDR2 is FQNEAQ. This CDR3 is CASSLGLVGEGGTYEQYF. The CDR3 DNA follows: TGTGCCAGCAGCTTAGGGTTGGTAGGGGAGGGAGGGACCTACGAGCAGTACTTC.

This clonotype was detected a few times. The rearrangement links TRBV7-3 to TRBJ2-2; D not certain. This CDR3 is built from 13 residues. The ends were cut back, 0 bases at V and 4 bases at J, with 3 bases in the middle. Germline V gene sequence: CDR1 SGHTA, CDR2 FQGTGA. CDR3: CASSLTFTGELFF. Written as DNA, the CDR3 is TGTGCCAGCAGCTTAACATTCACCGGGGAGCTGTTTTTT.

This rearrangement joins TRBV6-5 to TRBJ1-2; no reliable D call. Germline V gene data show CDR1 as MNHEY and CDR2 as SVGAGI. The CDR3 totals 12 residues. V was pared by 4 bases and J by 7 bases, with 10 bases between. The CDR3 DNA reads TGTGCCAGCAGTTTCGATCGGGTTGGCTACACCTTC. Translating it yields CASSFDRVGYTF.

The gene calls are TRBV11-2 and TRBJ2-1; 8 nucleotides agree with TRBD1. Trimming at V came to 4 bases and at J to 4 bases, leaving 9 bases not matched to a gene. This CDR3 comprises 16 residues. Germline-derived CDR1 and CDR2 are SGHAT and FQNNGV. The CDR3 DNA reads as TGTGCCAGCAGCTCTGTTTCAGGGGGCCCTTACAATGAGCAGTTCTTC. It is translated as CASSSVSGGPYNEQFF.

The gene calls are TRBV4-3 and TRBJ2-1, with D unresolved. The V end was cut by 3 bases, the J end by 7 bases, with 13 bases between. The CDR3 length is 14 residues. CDR1 is LGHNA and CDR2 is YSLEER in the germline V gene. The CDR3 region has the DNA TGCGCCAGCAGCCAGGCCGGGTCTTTAAATGAGCAGTTCTTC. Protein: CASSQAGSLNEQFF.

In this sample, this clonotype turned up a few times. The genes are TRBV7-6 and TRBJ2-3, with D perhaps matching TRBD2 (5 bases). Germline CDR1 reads SGHVS; CDR2 reads FNYEAQ. The CDR3 runs to 14 residues. V was clipped by 5 bases and J by 6 bases, with 15 bases between them. In DNA form, the CDR3 reads TGTGCCAGCAGCCCCGGGCCGGAGGTCGATACGCAGTATTTT. Encoded protein: CASSPGPEVDTQYF.

The genes are TRBV12-3 or TRBV12-4 and TRBJ2-1; no definite D call. Trimming cost V 1 base and J 4 bases, with 5 bases left between them. CDR3 length: 13 residues. The CDR3 nucleotides are TGTGCCAGCAGTTTAGAGGAGTACAATGAGCAGTTCTTC. As protein: CASSLEEYNEQFF.

This clonotype turned up a few times. The chain recombines TRBV5-1 with TRBJ2-4; the match to TRBD1 covers 9 bases. V shed 9 bases, J shed 6 bases, and the junction held 4 bases outside the gene matches. The CDR3 contains 12 residues. The germline V gene has CDR1 SGHRS and CDR2 YFSETQ. CDR3 in DNA: TGCGCCACCAGGGGACAGGGAAACATTCAGTACTTC. It is translated as CATRGQGNIQYF.